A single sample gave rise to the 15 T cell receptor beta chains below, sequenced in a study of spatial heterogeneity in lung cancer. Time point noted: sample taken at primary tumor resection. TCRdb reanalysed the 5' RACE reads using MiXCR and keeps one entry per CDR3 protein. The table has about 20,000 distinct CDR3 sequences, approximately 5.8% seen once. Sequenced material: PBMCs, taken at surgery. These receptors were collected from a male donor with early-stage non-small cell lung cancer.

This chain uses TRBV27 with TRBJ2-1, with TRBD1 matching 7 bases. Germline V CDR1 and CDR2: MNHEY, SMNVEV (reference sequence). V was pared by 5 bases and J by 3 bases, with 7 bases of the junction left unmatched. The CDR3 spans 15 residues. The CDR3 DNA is TGTGCCAGCAGTCTACCAAGGACAGGCTACAATGAGCAGTTCTTC. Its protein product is CASSLPRTGYNEQFF.

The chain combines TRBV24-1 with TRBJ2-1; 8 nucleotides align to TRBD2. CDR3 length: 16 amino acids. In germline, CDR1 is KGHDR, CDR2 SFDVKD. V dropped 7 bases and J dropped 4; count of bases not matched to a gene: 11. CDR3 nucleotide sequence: TGTGCCACCAGCCCCGGGACTAGGCTTTTTTACAATGAGCAGTTCTTC. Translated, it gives CATSPGTRLFYNEQFF.

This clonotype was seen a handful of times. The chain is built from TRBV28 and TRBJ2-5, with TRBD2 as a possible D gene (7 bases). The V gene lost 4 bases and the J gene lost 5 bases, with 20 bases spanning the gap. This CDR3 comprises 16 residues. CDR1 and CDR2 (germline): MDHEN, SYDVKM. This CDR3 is CASSYRGGRIAETQYF. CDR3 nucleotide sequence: TGTGCCAGCAGTTATAGGGGGGGGAGGATCGCGGAGACCCAGTACTTC.

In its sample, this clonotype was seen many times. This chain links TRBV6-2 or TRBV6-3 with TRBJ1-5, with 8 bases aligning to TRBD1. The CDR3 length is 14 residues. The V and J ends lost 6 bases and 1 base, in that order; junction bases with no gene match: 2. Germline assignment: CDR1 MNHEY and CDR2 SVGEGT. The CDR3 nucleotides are TGTGCCAGCAGGCGGACAGGGAGCAATCAGCCCCAGCATTTT. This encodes CASRRTGSNQPQHF.

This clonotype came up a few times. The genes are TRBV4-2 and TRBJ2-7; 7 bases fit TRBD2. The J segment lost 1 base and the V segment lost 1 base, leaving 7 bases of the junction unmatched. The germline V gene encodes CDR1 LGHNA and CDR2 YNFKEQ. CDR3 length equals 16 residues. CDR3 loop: CASSQASGLISYEQYF. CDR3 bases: TGTGCCAGCAGCCAAGCTAGCGGTTTAATTTCCTACGAGCAGTACTTC.

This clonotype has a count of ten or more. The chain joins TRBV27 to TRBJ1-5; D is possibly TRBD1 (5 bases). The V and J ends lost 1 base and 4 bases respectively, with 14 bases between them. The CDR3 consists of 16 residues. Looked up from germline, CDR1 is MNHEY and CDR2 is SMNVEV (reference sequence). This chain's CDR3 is CASSLYSTEANQPQHF. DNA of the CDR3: TGTGCCAGCAGTTTATACTCGACAGAAGCTAATCAGCCCCAGCATTTT.

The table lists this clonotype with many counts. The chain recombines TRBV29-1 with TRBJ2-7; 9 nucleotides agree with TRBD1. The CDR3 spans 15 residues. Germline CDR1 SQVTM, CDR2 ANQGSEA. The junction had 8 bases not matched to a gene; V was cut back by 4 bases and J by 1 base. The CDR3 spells CSVVGTGRLSYEQYF. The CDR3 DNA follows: TGCAGCGTTGTAGGGACAGGGCGACTTTCCTACGAGCAGTACTTC.

CDR3 in DNA: TGTGCCAGCAGTTACTCACTAGCGAGCTCCTACAATGAGCAGTTCTTC. It specifies CASSYSLASSYNEQFF. The rearrangement links TRBV6-5 to TRBJ2-1; 7 nucleotides agree with TRBD2. The CDR3 extends over 16 amino acids. V lost 0 bases and J lost 0; bases outside the gene matches: 2. Germline values: CDR1 MNHEY, CDR2 SVGAGI.

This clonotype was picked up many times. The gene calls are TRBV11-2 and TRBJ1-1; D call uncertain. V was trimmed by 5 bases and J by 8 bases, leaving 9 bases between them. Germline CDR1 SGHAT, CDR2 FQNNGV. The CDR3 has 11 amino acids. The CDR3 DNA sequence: TGTGCCAGCAGCCCAGGACGAGAAGCTTTCTTT. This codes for CASSPGREAFF.

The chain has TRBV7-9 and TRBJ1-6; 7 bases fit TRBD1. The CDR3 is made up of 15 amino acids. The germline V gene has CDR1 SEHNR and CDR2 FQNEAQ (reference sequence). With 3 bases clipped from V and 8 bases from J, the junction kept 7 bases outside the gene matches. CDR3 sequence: CASSFGDSFDSPLHF. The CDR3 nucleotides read TGTGCCAGCAGCTTTGGGGACAGCTTTGATTCACCCCTCCACTTT.

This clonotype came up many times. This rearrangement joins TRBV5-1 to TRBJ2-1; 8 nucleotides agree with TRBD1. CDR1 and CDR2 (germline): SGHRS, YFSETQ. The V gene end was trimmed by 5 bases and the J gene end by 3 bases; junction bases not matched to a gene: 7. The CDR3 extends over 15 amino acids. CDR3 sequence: CASRPGTGVYNEQFF. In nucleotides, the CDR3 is TGCGCCAGCAGACCCGGGACAGGAGTCTACAATGAGCAGTTCTTC.

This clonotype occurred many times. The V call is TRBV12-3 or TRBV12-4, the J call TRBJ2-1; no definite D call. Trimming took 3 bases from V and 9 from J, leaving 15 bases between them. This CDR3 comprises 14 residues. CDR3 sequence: CASSFLFVGGEQFF. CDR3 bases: TGTGCCAGCAGTTTCCTCTTCGTCGGTGGTGAGCAGTTCTTC.

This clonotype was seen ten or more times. CDR3 in amino acids: CASSEGETNTEAFF. The CDR3 region has the DNA TGTGCCAGCAGCGAGGGCGAGACGAACACTGAAGCTTTCTTT. The V call is TRBV7-9, the J call TRBJ1-1; D uncertain. Trimming took 5 bases from V and 1 from J, leaving 11 bases between them. CDR3 length: 14 amino acids. Germline V gene sequence: CDR1 SEHNR, CDR2 FQNEAQ (reference sequence).

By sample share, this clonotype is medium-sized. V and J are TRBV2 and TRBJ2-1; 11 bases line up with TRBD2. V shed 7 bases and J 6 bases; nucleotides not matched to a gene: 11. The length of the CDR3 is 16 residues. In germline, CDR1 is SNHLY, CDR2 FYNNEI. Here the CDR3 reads CASKIFRLAGGNEQFF. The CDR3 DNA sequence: TGTGCCAGCAAGATCTTCCGGCTAGCGGGAGGCAATGAGCAGTTCTTC.

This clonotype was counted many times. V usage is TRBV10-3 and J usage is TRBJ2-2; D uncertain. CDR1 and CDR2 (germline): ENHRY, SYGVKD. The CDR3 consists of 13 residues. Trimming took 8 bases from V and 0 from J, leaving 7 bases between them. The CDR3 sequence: CAILTANTGELFF. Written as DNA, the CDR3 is TGTGCCATCTTAACTGCGAACACCGGGGAGCTGTTTTTT.